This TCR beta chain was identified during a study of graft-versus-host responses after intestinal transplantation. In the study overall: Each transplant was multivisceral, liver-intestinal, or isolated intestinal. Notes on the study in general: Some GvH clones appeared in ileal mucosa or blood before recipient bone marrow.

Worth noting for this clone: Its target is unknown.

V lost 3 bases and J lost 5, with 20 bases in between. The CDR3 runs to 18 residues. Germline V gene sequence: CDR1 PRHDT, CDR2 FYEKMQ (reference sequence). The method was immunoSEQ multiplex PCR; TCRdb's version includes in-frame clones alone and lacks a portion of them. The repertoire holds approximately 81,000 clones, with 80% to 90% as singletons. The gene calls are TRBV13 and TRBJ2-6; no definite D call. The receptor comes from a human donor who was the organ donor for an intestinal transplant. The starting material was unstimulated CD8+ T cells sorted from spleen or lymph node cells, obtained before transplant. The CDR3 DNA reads TGTGCCAGCAGCTTGACACAGCTGATACAAAGTCGGGCCAACGTCCTGACTTTC. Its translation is CASSLTQLIQSRANVLTF.